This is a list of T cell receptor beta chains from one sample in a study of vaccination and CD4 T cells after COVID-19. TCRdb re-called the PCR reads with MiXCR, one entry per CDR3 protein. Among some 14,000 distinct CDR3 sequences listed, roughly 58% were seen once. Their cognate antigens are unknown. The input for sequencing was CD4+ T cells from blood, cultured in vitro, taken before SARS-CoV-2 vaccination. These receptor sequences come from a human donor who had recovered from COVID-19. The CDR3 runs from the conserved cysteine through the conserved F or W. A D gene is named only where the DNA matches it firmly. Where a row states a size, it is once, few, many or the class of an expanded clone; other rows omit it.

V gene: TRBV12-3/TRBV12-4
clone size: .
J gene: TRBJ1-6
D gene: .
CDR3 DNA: TGTGCCAGCAGTTTGGGAGGGGAATCACCCCTCCACTTT
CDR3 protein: CASSLGGESPLHF

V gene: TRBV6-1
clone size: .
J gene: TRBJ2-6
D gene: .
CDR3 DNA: TGTGCCAGCAGCGGGAAGAGTGTGTACTCTGGGGCCAACGTCCTGACTTTC
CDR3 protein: CASSGKSVYSGANVLTF

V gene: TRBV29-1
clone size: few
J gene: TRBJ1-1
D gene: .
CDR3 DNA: TGCAGCGTTGTTCGGGAAATTGAAGCTTTCTTT
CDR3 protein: CSVVREIEAFF

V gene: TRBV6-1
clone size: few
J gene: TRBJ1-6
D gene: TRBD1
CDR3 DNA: TGTGCCACGATGGACAGGGGAAATTCACCCCTCCACTTT
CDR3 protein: CATMDRGNSPLHF

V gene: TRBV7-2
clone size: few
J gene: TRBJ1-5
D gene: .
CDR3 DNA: TGTGCCAGCAGCTTAGACCCAGGGTGGGGTCAGCCCCAGCATTTT
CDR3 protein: CASSLDPGWGQPQHF

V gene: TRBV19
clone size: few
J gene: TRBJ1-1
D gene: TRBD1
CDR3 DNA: TGTGCCAGTAGTATTGGGACAGTGAACACTGAAGCTTTCTTT
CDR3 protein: CASSIGTVNTEAFF

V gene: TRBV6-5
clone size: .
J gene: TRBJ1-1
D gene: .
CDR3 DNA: TGTGCCAGCAGTTACTCGACCCTCACTGAAGCTTTCTTT
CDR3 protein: CASSYSTLTEAFF

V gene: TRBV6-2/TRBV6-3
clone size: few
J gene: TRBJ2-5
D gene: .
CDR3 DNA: TGTGCCAGCAGCGGGATTACGAGCGGGTACCAAGAGACCCAGTACTTC
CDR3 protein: CASSGITSGYQETQYF

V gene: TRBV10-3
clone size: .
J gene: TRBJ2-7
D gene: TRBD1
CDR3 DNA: TGTGCCATCAGTGACCCCGGGACAGGAGGATCCTACGAGCAGTACTTC
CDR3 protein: CAISDPGTGGSYEQYF

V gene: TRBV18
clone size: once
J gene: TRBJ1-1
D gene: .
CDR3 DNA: TGTGCCAGCTCACCGGGGCACGGGGGCATCTACACTGAAGCTTTCTTT
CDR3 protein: CASSPGHGGIYTEAFF

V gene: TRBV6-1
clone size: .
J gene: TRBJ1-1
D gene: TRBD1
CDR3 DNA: TGTGCCAGCGGCGGGGGGACAGTTCTCTCCGAAGCTTTCTTT
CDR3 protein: CASGGGTVLSEAFF

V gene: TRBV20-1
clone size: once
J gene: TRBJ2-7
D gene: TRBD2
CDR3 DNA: TGCAGTGCTAGTTTGGTAGCGGGAGGGCCCCACGAGCAGTACTTC
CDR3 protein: CSASLVAGGPHEQYF

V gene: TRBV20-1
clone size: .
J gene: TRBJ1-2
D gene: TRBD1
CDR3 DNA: TGCAGTGCTACTCAGGGGGCTGAGGGCTACACCTTC
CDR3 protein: CSATQGAEGYTF

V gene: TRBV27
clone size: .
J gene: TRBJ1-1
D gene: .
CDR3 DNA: TGTGCCAGCAGCCTTTCGAGGGTAGTCGCTGAAGCTTTCTTT
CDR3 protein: CASSLSRVVAEAFF

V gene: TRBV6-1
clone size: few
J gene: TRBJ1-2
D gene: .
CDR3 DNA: TGTGCCAGCAGTCCCCGTGGGCAAATTTATGGCTACACCTTC
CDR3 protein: CASSPRGQIYGYTF

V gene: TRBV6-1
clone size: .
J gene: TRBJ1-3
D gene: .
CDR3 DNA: TGTGCCAGCAGTGAGTCCGGATTATTAGGAAACACCATATATTTT
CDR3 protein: CASSESGLLGNTIYF

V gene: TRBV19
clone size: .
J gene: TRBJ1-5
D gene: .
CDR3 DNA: TGTGCCAGTAGTACCCTCAATCAGCCCCAGCATTTT
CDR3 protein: CASSTLNQPQHF

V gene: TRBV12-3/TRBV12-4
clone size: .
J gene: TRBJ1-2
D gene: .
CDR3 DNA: TGTGCCAGCAATCTGGATCGTGTTGGTGGCTACACCTTC
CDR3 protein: CASNLDRVGGYTF